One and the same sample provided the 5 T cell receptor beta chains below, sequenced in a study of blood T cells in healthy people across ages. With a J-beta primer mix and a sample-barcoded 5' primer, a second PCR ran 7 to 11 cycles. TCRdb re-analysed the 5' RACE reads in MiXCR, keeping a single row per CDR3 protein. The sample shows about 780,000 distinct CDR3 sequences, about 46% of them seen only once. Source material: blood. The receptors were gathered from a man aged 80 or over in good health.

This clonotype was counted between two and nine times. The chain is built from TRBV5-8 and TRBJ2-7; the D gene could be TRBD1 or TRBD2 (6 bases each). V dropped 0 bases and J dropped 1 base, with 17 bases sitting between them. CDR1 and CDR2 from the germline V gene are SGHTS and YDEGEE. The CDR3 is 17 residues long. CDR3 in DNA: TGTGCCAGCAGCTTGGCCCTCCGAGGGGGGCGTTCCTACGAGCAGTACTTC. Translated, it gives CASSLALRGGRSYEQYF.

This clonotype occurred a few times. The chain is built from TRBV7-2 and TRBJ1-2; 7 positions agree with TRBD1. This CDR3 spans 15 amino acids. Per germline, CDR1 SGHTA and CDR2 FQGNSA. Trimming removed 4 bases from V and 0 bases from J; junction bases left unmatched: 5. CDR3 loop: CASSSPGTANYGYTF. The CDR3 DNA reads TGTGCCAGCAGCTCTCCCGGGACAGCTAACTATGGCTACACCTTC.

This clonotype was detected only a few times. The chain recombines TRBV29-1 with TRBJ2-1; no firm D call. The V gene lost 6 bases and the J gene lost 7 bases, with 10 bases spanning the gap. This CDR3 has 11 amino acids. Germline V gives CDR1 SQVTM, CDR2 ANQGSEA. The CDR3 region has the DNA TGCAGCGTGGGGTCCGGGAATGAGCAGTTCTTC. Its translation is CSVGSGNEQFF.

The CDR3 loop is CSGQLARETQFF. The CDR3 DNA is TGCAGCGGCCAACTAGCCCGGGAGACCCAGTTCTTC. The chain joins TRBV29-1 to TRBJ2-1, with D possibly TRBD2 on 6 matching bases. CDR1 is SQVTM and CDR2 is ANQGSEA in the germline V gene. The CDR3 contains 12 residues. V was pared by 7 bases and J by 13 bases, with 20 bases between.

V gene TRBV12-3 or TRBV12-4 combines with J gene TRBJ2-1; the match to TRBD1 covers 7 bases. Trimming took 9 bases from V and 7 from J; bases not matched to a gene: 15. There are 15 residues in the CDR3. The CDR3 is CASLRGQFPGNEQFF. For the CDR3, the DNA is TGTGCCAGTTTAAGGGGACAGTTTCCTGGGAATGAGCAGTTCTTC.